Following are 15 T cell receptor beta chains from one sample sequenced in a study of shared clonotypes between healthy human individuals. Using immunoSEQ multiplex PCR, the repertoire was profiled, and TCRdb retains in-frame clones only, with some absent. The table includes 2,500,000 or so clones, approximately 94% detected once. Sequenced sample: naive CD4+ T cells sorted from blood. The sample's subset: CD45RA+ positively selected. Every receptor here comes from a man aged 18 to 29 in good health.

For this clone: The same CDR3 can be traced to other DNA sequences in this sample. The gene calls are TRBV29-1 and TRBJ2-3; the D is unclear. V lost 3 bases and J 5 bases, leaving 9 bases between the germline ends. Germline CDR1 and CDR2: SQVTM and ANQGSEA. The CDR3 length is 12 residues. DNA for the CDR3: TGCAGCGTTGACAGAAACGGAGATACGCAGTATTTT. It yields the protein CSVDRNGDTQYF.

The V gene is TRBV19, the J gene TRBJ2-7; 13 bases are shared with TRBD2. CDR1 is LNHDA and CDR2 is SQIVND in the germline V gene (reference sequence). CDR3 length: 19 amino acids. V shed 5 bases, J shed 2 bases, and the junction held 15 bases outside the gene matches. The CDR3, as DNA: TGTGCCAGTAGTGCCGACACTAGCGGGAGGGCCTTGAGCCCCTACGAGCAGTACTTC. Protein sequence: CASSADTSGRALSPYEQYF.

This clone appeared once. V and J are TRBV5-1 and TRBJ1-1; 9 nucleotides match TRBD1. Germline V gene sequence: CDR1 SGHRS, CDR2 YFSETQ. The CDR3 length is 14 residues. V gave up 5 bases and J gave up 2 bases; unmatched junction bases: 4. The CDR3, as DNA: TGCGCCAGCAGGGGGACAGGGACTAACACTGAAGCTTTCTTT. Its translation: CASRGTGTNTEAFF.

This chain joins TRBV10-2 and TRBJ2-3; D unresolved. The germline gives CDR1 WSHSY, CDR2 SAAADI. The CDR3 is 13 residues long. The V end was cut by 7 bases, the J end by 2 bases, with 10 bases between. CDR3 amino acids: CASKSTNTDTQYF. CDR3 bases: TGCGCCAGCAAGTCAACTAACACAGATACGCAGTATTTT.

The chain employs TRBV2 and TRBJ1-5, with D maybe TRBD1 (5 bases). Germline CDR1 and CDR2: SNHLY and FYNNEI. This CDR3 region has 12 residues. Between the trimmed V and J ends, which lost 5 bases and 9 bases, there was a span of 11 bases. The CDR3 here is CASSSQGSPQHF. CDR3 nucleotide sequence: TGTGCCAGCAGTTCTCAGGGATCGCCCCAGCATTTT.

This clone was seen a single time. This sequence joins TRBV7-6 and TRBJ2-7; TRBD1 matches 12 bases. The CDR3 runs 13 residues. V shed 5 bases, J shed 6 bases, and the junction held 2 bases outside the gene matches. The germline V gene encodes CDR1 SGHVS and CDR2 FNYEAQ. Written as DNA, the CDR3 is TGTGCCAGCAGCGGGACAGGGGGCGGCGAGCAGTACTTC. The encoded protein is CASSGTGGGEQYF.

The V call is TRBV4-3, the J call TRBJ2-3; 8 positions match TRBD1. Germline CDR1 and CDR2: LGHNA and YSLEER. The CDR3 is 16 amino acids. V lost 2 bases to trimming and J lost 4 bases; unmatched junction nucleotides: 8. CDR3 protein: CASSQQGAQAPDTQYF. Here the CDR3 DNA reads TGCGCCAGCAGCCAACAGGGGGCGCAGGCCCCAGATACGCAGTATTTT.

This chain uses TRBV4-3 with TRBJ2-1; tentatively, D is TRBD1 or TRBD2 (6 bases each). This CDR3 region has 15 residues. Per germline, CDR1 LGHNA and CDR2 YSLEER. Trimming took 0 bases from V and 8 from J, leaving 14 bases between them. CDR3 sequence (DNA): TGCGCCAGCAGCCAAGATGGGCCGGGGGCAGATGAGCAGTTCTTC. As protein: CASSQDGPGADEQFF.

This clone was observed a single time. The chain uses TRBV6-1 and TRBJ2-5; tentatively, D is TRBD1 or TRBD2 (5 bases each). The V and J ends lost 7 bases and 12 bases respectively, with 18 bases between them. The CDR3 is 12 amino acids. CDR1 MNHNS and CDR2 SASEGT come from the germline V gene. CDR3 nucleotide sequence: TGTGCCAGCATCGGGACCTCCGGATCTAAGTACTTC. Its translation: CASIGTSGSKYF.

The CDR3 sequence: CASRLPDRNDNEQFF. In nucleotides, the CDR3 is TGCGCCAGCAGGCTCCCTGACAGGAACGACAATGAGCAGTTCTTC. V usage is TRBV4-1 and J usage is TRBJ2-1; a weak D match, TRBD1 (6 bases). The CDR3 has 15 residues. The germline V gene has CDR1 MGHRA and CDR2 YSYEKL. V lost 6 bases, J lost 5 bases, and 17 bases lay in between.

This chain connects TRBV5-1 to TRBJ1-2, with D unclear. Trimming cost V 3 bases and J 8 bases, with 14 bases left between them. The germline CDR1 and CDR2 sequences are SGHRS and YFSETQ. This CDR3 contains 13 residues. The CDR3 DNA reads TGCGCCAGCAGCTCGGACGGATCTTGGGGCTACACCTTC. Protein sequence: CASSSDGSWGYTF.

V gene TRBV6-5 combines with J gene TRBJ1-1; the D gene is possibly TRBD1 (5 bases). V lost 7 bases to trimming and J lost 10 bases, with 25 bases between them. The CDR3 sequence is 15 residues long. Per germline, CDR1 MNHEY and CDR2 SVGAGI. The DNA for the CDR3 is TGTGCCAGCAAGCCTGGAGGCGGGGGTGGTGAAGCAGCTTTCTTT. Protein product: CASKPGGGGGEAAFF.

The chain links TRBV11-2 to TRBJ1-1; no reliable D call. Germline CDR1 and CDR2: SGHAT and FQNNGV. The V and J ends lost 1 base and 6 bases respectively, with 15 bases between them. This CDR3 region has 15 residues. The CDR3 bases are TGTGCCAGCAGCTTAGCCCAAGTAGCTGGGGCTGAAGCTTTCTTT. Its protein product is CASSLAQVAGAEAFF.

The V call is TRBV28, the J call TRBJ2-3, with no clear D. CDR3 length: 15 residues. V lost 3 bases and J 2 bases, leaving 12 bases between the germline ends. Germline V CDR1 and CDR2: MDHEN, SYDVKM. The CDR3 DNA follows: TGTGCCAGCAGTTTCCAAGGGATACCCACAGATACGCAGTATTTT. It codes for CASSFQGIPTDTQYF.

This chain joins TRBV19 and TRBJ2-3; D not resolved. Deletions cut 3 bases from V and 10 bases from J, with 17 bases between. CDR3 length equals 14 residues. Germline V gene lookup returns CDR1 LNHDA and CDR2 SQIVND (reference sequence). The CDR3 DNA is TGTGCCAGTAGTATTGTGGTCTATGAAATGGCGCAGTATTTT. It encodes CASSIVVYEMAQYF.